The clone carrying this T cell receptor beta chain has a count of ten or more. Its antigen is unidentified. The sample originates from a study of T-cell reconstitution after alpha-beta-depleted transplantation in children. Overall study results and limits: Several hundred expanded graft clones reportedly gave rise to the alpha-beta T cells present about two months after transplant. The main origin of T-cell counts and diversity one year after transplant was newly produced T cells. Day-60 TCRbeta diversity that was high in some patients was derived from surviving recipient T cells and thymic progenitors.

Unique molecular identifiers featured in how the TCRbeta library was prepared. TCRdb re-called the PCR reads through MiXCR, storing one row per CDR3 protein. The table has fewer than 250,000 distinct CDR3 sequences, approximately 8.9% seen once; the top ten hold under 8%. This CDR3 comprises 14 residues. The V gene lost 1 base and the J gene lost 6 bases, with 9 bases spanning the gap. Germline assignment: CDR1 KGHSH and CDR2 LQKENI. V and J are TRBV18 and TRBJ2-2; D not certain. The sequences come from PBMCs, mostly from graft donor cells, collected 180 days after TCRalphabeta/CD19-depleted stem cell transplant. The sequence came from a male patient under 18 who had a stem cell transplant for acute lymphoblastic leukemia, so the T cells may come from the graft donor. The CDR3 DNA follows: TGTGCCAGCTCACCACTTCTAGAAGCCGGGGAGCTGTTTTTT. Residues: CASSPLLEAGELFF.